This T cell receptor beta chain stems from a study of T cells in Graves' hyperthyroidism and ophthalmopathy. Amplification of TCR beta CDR3 regions was performed using RNA transcripts as template. The HTBI primer set served for first-round RT-PCR of the TCR CDR3. Each CDR3 protein gets one entry after TCRdb re-called the multiplex PCR reads with MiXCR. Of 350,000 to 450,000 distinct CDR3 sequences in the sample, around 15% were seen once. The study included ophthalmopathy patients with Clinical Activity Score at least 3, NOSPECS grade at least 4 and duration under 3 months. This clonotype was seen a single time. Germline CDR1 reads MDHEN; CDR2 reads SYDVKM. The CDR3 covers 14 residues. Trimming pared 5 bases from V and 4 bases from J, leaving 13 bases between.

The receptor's source is a man between 45 and 60 years old with Graves' ophthalmopathy. The sequencing input was blood. The V call is TRBV28, the J call TRBJ2-3; D remains ambiguous. The CDR3 nucleotides are TGTGCCAGCAGTGTCCCCGTTGTAGCAGATACGCAGTATTTT. Translating gives CASSVPVVADTQYF. The variable domain in full, with the rest retrieved from reference TRBV28 and TRBJ2-3, is DVKVTQSSRYLVKRTGEKVFLECVQDMDHENMFWYRQDPGLGLRLIYFSYDVKMKEKGDIPEGYSVSREKKERFSLILESASTNQTSMYLCASSVPVVADTQYFGPGTRLTVL.